What follows describes a single TCR beta chain. The CDR3 loop spans 14 amino acids. The V gene lost 8 bases and the J gene lost 1 base, with 15 bases spanning the gap. CDR1 and CDR2 from the germline V gene are MNHEY and SMNVEV (reference sequence). The data originate from a study of shared clonotypes between healthy human individuals. Deep was the level used in running the assay. Some clones are missing from TCRdb's copy, which holds only in-frame ones; the method was immunoSEQ multiplex PCR. Among some 800,000 clones listed, almost 95% were seen once. Terminally differentiated effector memory CD45RA+ cells were excluded from the naive CD8 cells, which were CD45RO-negative and positively selected for CCR7. Donors, healthy HIV-negative adults, lacked recent acute infections or vaccinations.

The chain couples TRBV27 to TRBJ2-7; no firm D call. This clonotype was obtained from a man aged 25 to 40 in good health. The material sequenced was naive CD8+ T cells sorted from blood. The chain's CDR3 is CASGTRGTSYEQYF. The CDR3, as DNA: TGTGCCAGCGGAACCCGAGGCACGTCCTACGAGCAGTACTTC.